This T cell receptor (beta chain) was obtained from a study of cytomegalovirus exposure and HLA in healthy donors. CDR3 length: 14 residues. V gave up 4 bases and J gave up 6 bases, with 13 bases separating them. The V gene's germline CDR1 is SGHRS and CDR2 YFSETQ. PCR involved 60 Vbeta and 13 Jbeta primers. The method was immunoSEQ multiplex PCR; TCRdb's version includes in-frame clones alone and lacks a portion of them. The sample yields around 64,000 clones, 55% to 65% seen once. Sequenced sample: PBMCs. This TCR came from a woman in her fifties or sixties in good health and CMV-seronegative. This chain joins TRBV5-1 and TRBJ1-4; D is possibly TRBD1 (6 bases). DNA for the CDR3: TGCGCCAGCAGCCCCGTGGACAGTGATGAAAAACTGTTTTTT. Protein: CASSPVDSDEKLFF.